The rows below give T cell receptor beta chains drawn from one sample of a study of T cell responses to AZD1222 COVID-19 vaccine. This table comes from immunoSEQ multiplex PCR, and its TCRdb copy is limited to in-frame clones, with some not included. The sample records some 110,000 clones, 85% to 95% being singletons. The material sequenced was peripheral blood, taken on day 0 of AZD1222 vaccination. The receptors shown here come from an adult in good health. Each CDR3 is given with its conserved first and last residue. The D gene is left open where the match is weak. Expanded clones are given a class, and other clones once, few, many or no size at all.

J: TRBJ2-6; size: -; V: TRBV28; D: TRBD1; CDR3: CASSPLPGQSGANVLTF; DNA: TGTGCCAGCAGTCCTCTCCCGGGACAGTCTGGGGCCAACGTCCTGACTTTC
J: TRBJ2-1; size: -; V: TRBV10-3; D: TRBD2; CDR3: CAISEIAGGPRDEQFF; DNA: TGTGCCATCAGTGAGATAGCGGGAGGGCCTAGGGATGAGCAGTTCTTC
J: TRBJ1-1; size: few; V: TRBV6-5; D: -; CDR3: CASSRTENTEAFF; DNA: TGTGCCAGCAGTAGGACGGAGAACACTGAAGCTTTCTTT
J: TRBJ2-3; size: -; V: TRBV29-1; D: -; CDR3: CSVAPAWTISTDTQYF; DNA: TGCAGCGTGGCCCCCGCCTGGACAATAAGCACAGATACGCAGTATTTT
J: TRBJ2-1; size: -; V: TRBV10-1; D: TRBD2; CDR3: CASSESQTSGRVYNEQFF; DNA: TGCGCCAGCAGTGAGTCGCAAACTAGCGGGAGGGTATACAATGAGCAGTTCTTC
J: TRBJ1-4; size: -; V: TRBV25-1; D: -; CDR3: CASSLIEGGLGANEKLFF; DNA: TGTGCCAGCAGTCTAATCGAGGGGGGCCTAGGGGCTAATGAAAAACTGTTTTTT
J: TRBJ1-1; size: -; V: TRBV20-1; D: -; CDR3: CSASLRNTEAFF; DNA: TGCAGTGCTAGTCTTAGGAACACTGAAGCTTTCTTT
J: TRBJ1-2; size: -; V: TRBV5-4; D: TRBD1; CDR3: CASSFAPGQYYGYTF; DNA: TGTGCCAGCAGCTTCGCCCCGGGACAGTACTATGGCTACACCTTC
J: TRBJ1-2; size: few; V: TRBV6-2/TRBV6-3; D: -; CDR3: CASCLQIPPANYGYTF; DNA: TGTGCCAGCTGCCTCCAGATCCCGCCGGCTAACTATGGCTACACCTTC
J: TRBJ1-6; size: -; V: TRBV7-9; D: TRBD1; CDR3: CASSLTGNSYNSPLHF; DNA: TGTGCCAGCAGCCTGACAGGGAACTCCTATAATTCACCCCTCCACTTT
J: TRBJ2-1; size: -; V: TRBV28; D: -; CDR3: CASSFPGLYNEQFF; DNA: TGTGCCAGCAGTTTCCCGGGACTTTACAATGAGCAGTTCTTC
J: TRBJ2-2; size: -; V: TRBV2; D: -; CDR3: CASRFWGTTGELFF; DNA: TGTGCCAGCAGATTTTGGGGGACCACCGGGGAGCTGTTTTTT
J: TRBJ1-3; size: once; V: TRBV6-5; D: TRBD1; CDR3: CASSYTRSGTEIYF; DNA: TGTGCCAGCAGTTACACCCGTTCCGGGACAGAAATATATTTT
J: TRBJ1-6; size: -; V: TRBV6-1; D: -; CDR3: CASSEYRVSNSPLHF; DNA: TGTGCCAGCAGTGAATACAGGGTGTCTAATTCACCCCTCCACTTT
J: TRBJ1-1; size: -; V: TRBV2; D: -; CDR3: CASSDRWNTEAFF; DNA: TGTGCCAGCAGTGATAGATGGAACACTGAAGCTTTCTTT
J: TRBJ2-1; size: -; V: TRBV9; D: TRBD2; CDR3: CASSANRAGVGNEQFF; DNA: TGTGCCAGCAGCGCCAATCGAGCGGGAGTGGGTAATGAGCAGTTCTTC
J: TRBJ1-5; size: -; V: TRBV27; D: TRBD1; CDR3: CASSLGTGSGNQPQHF; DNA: TGTGCCAGCAGTTTGGGGACAGGGTCGGGCAATCAGCCCCAGCATTTT
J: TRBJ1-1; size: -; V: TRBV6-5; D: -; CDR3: CATRGGFHTEAFF; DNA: TGTGCCACCCGTGGGGGATTCCACACTGAAGCTTTCTTT
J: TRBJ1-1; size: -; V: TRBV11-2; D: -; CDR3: CASSLLPFGVNTEAFF; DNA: TGTGCCAGCAGCTTATTACCCTTCGGGGTCAACACTGAAGCTTTCTTT
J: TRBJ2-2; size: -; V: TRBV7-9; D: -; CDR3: CASSTWTTDTGELFF; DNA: TGTGCCAGCAGCACCTGGACTACGGACACCGGGGAGCTGTTTTTT
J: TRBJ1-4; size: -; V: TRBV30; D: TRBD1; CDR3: CAWSYGTGKEKLFF; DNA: TGTGCCTGGTCCTACGGGACAGGGAAAGAAAAACTGTTTTTT
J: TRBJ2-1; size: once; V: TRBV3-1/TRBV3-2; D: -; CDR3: CACRQHGGQYNEQFF; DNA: TGTGCCTGTAGACAACACGGGGGCCAATACAATGAGCAGTTCTTC
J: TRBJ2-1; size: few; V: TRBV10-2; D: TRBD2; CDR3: CASSPSGTYNEQFF; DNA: TGCGCCAGCAGTCCTAGCGGGACCTACAATGAGCAGTTCTTC
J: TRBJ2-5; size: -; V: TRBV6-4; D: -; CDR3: CASSETDQETQYF; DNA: TGTGCCAGCAGTGAAACGGATCAAGAGACCCAGTACTTC
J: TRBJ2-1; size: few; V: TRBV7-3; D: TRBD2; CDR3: CASSPYGREYNEQFF; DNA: TGTGCCAGCAGCCCCTACGGGCGGGAGTACAATGAGCAGTTCTTC
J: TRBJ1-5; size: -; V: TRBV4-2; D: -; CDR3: CASSQDVHQPQHF; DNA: TGTGCCAGCAGCCAAGATGTCCATCAGCCCCAGCATTTT
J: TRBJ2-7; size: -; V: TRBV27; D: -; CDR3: CASSLESSGYEQYF; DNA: TGTGCCAGCAGTTTGGAGTCCTCGGGCTACGAGCAGTACTTC